This T cell receptor beta chain was sequenced in a study of early T cells in non-severe SARS-CoV-2 infection. About the research overall: Sequencing of bulk RNA from unsorted whole blood was done, without chain pairing.

The protocol attached unique molecular identifiers to individual cDNA molecules. TCRdb used MiXCR to reprocess the 5' RACE reads, holding one entry per CDR3 protein. The sample contains fewer than 120,000 distinct CDR3 sequences, 10% to 15% of which appear only once. This CDR3 has 13 residues. V lost 3 bases and J 4 bases, leaving 8 bases between the germline ends. Germline V gene sequence: CDR1 KGHSH, CDR2 LQKENI. This chain uses TRBV18 with TRBJ2-3; D is possibly TRBD1 (6 bases). The starting material was whole blood, obtained at baseline. The TCR originated in an adult who was a healthcare worker with PCR-confirmed SARS-CoV-2 infection or an uninfected control (not recorded which). The CDR3 sequence is CASSPAGADTQYF. For the CDR3, the DNA is TGTGCCAGCTCACCGGCAGGGGCAGATACGCAGTATTTT.